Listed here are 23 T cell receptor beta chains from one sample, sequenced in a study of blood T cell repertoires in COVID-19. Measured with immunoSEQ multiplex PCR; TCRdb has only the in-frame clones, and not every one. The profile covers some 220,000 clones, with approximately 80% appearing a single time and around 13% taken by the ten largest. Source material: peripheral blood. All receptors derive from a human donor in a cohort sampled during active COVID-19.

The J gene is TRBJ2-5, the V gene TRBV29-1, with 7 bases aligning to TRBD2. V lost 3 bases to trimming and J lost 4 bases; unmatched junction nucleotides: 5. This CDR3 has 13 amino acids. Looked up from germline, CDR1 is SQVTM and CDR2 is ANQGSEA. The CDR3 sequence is CSVEGGLGETQYF. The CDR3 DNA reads TGCAGCGTTGAGGGAGGGTTGGGAGAGACCCAGTACTTC. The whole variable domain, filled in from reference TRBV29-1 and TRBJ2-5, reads SAVISQKPSRDICQRGTSLTIQCQVDSQVTMMFWYRQQPGQSLTLIATANQGSEATYESGFVIDKFPISRPNLTFSTLTVSNMSPEDSSIYLCSVEGGLGETQYFGPGTRLLVL.

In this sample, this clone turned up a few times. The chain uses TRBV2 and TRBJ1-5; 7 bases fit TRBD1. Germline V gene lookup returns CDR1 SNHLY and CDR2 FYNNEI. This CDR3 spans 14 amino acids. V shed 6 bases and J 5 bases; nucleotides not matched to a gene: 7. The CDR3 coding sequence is TGTGCCAGCAGGGGACAGAGTAGAGATCAGCCCCAGCATTTT. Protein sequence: CASRGQSRDQPQHF.

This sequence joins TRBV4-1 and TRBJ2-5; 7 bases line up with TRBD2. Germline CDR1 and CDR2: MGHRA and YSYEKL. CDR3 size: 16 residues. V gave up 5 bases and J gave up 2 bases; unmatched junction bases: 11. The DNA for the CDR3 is TGCGCCAGCAGCGGGGGGGGACGGTACCTACAAGAGACCCAGTACTTC. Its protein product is CASSGGGRYLQETQYF.

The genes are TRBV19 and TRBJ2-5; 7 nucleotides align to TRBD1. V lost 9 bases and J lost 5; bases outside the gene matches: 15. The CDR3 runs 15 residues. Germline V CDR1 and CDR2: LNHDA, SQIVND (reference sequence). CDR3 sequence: CASNPEAGGLETQYF. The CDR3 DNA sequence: TGTGCCAGCAATCCAGAGGCAGGGGGATTGGAGACCCAGTACTTC.

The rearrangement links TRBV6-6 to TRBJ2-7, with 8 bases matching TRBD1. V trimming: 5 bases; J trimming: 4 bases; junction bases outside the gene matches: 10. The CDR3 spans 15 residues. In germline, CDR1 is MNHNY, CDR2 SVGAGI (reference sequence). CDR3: CASSKLQGVGYEQYF. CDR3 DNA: TGTGCCAGCAGTAAACTACAGGGGGTTGGTTACGAGCAGTACTTC.

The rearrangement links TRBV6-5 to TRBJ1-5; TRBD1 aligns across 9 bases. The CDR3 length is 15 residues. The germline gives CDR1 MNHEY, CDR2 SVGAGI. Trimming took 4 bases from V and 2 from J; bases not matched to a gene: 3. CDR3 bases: TGTGCCAGCAGTTCACAGGGGGCCGGCAATCAGCCCCAGCATTTT. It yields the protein CASSSQGAGNQPQHF.

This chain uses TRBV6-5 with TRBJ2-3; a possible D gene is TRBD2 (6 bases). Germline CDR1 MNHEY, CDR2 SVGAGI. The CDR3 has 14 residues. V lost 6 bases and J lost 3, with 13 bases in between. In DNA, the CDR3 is TGTGCCAGCAGACCTAGCGCACCTACAGATACGCAGTATTTT. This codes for CASRPSAPTDTQYF.

This CDR3 reads CASMEPSYNEQFF. In nucleotides, the CDR3 is TGTGCCAGCATGGAGCCCTCCTACAATGAGCAGTTCTTC. V and J are TRBV2 and TRBJ2-1; D remains ambiguous. This CDR3 has 13 residues. The germline V and J ends were trimmed by 7 bases and 0 bases, with 7 bases remaining between them. From germline, CDR1 is SNHLY and CDR2 FYNNEI.

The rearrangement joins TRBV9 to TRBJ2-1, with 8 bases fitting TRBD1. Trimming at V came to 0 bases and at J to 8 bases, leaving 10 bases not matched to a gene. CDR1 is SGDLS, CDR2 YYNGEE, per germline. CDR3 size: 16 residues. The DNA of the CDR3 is TGTGCCAGCAGCGTAGGGGACAGGCCGGGATTTCATGAGCAGTTCTTC. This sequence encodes CASSVGDRPGFHEQFF. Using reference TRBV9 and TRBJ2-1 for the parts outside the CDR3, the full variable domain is DSGVTQTPKHLITATGQRVTLRCSPRSGDLSVYWYQQSLDQGLQFLIQYYNGEERAKGNILERFSAQQFPDLHSELNLSSLELGDSALYFCASSVGDRPGFHEQFFGPGTRLTVL.

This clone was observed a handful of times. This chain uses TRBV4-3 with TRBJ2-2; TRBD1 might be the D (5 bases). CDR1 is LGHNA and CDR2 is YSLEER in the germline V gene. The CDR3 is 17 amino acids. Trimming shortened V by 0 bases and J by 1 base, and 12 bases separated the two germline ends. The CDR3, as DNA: TGCGCCAGCAGCCAAGAGGGCCAGGGATTGAACACCGGGGAGCTGTTTTTT. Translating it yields CASSQEGQGLNTGELFF.

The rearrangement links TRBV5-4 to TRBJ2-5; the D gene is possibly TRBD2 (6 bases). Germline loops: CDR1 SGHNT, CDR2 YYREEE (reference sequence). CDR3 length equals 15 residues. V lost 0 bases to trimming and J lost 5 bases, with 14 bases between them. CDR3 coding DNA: TGTGCCAGCAGCTTGGACCGGGGAGGCTGGGAGACCCAGTACTTC. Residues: CASSLDRGGWETQYF.

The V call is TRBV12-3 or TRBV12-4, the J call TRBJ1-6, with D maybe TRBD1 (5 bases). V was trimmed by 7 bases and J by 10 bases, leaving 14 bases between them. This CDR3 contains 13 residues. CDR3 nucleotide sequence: TGTGCCAGCACTCCTCGCAGGGAATCACCCCTCCACTTT. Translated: CASTPRRESPLHF.

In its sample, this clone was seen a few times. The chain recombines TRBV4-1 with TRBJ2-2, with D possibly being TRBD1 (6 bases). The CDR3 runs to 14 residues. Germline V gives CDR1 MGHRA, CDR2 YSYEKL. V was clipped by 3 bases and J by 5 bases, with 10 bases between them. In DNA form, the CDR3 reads TGCGCCAGCAGCCACCCGGACAGAACCGGGGAGCTGTTTTTT. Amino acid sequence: CASSHPDRTGELFF.

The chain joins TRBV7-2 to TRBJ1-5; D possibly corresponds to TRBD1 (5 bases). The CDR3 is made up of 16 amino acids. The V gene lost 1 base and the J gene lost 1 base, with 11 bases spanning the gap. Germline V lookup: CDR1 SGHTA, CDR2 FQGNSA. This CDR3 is CASSLEADISNQPQHF. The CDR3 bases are TGTGCCAGCAGCTTAGAGGCGGACATCAGCAATCAGCCCCAGCATTTT.

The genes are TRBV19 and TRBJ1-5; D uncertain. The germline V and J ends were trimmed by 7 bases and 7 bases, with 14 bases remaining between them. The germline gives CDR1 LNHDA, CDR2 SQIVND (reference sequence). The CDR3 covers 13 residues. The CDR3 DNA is TGTGCCAGTACTCCCGACCGGGAGCAGCCCCAGCATTTT. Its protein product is CASTPDREQPQHF.

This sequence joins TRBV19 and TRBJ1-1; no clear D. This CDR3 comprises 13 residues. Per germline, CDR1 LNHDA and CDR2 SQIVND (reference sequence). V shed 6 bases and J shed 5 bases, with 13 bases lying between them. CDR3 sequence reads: CASSTNWRTEAFF. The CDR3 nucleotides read TGTGCCAGTAGCACCAATTGGAGGACTGAAGCTTTCTTT.

CDR3 sequence: CASSLGTGALNEQFF. As DNA, the CDR3 is TGTGCCAGCTCACTTGGGACAGGGGCCCTCAATGAGCAGTTCTTC. The chain employs TRBV18 and TRBJ2-1; 10 nucleotides agree with TRBD1. Germline V lookup: CDR1 KGHSH, CDR2 LQKENI. The CDR3 covers 15 residues. Trimming took 4 bases from V and 6 from J; bases not matched to a gene: 6.

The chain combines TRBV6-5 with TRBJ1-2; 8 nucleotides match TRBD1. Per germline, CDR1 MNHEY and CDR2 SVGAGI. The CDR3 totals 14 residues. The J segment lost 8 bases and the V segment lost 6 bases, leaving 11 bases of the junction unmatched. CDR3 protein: CASSRSQGAWGYTF. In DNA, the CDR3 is TGTGCCAGCAGCCGCTCTCAGGGGGCTTGGGGCTACACCTTC.

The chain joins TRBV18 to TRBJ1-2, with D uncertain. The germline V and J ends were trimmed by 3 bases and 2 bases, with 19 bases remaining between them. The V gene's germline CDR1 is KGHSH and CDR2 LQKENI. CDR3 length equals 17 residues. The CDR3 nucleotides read TGTGCCAGCTCACCCGTAAGGCCCCACATAGCAAACTATGGCTACACCTTC. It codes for CASSPVRPHIANYGYTF.

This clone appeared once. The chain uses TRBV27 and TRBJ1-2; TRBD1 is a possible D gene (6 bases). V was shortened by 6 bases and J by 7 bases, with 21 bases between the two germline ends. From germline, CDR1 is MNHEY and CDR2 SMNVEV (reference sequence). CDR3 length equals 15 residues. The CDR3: CASRRPGGARLGYTF. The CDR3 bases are TGTGCCAGCAGAAGGCCCGGGGGGGCGAGGCTTGGCTACACCTTC.

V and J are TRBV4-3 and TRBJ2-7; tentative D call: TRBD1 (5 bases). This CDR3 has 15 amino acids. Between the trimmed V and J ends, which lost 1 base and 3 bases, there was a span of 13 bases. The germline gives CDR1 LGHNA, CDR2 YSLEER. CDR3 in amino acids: CASSQVASQGYEQYF. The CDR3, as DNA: TGCGCCAGCAGCCAAGTTGCGTCCCAGGGCTACGAGCAGTACTTC.

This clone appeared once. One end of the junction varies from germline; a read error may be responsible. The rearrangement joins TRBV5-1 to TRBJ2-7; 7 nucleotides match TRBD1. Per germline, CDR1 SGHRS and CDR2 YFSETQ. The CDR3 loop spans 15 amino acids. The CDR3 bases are TGCGCCAGCAGCTTGGGTCAGGGGGTCTCCCACGAGCAGTACTTC. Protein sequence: CASSLGQGVSHEQYF.

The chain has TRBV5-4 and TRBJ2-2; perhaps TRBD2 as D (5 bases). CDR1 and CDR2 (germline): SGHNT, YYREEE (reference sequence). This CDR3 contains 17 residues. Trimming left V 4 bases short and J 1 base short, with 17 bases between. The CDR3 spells CASSPITGVMNTGELFF. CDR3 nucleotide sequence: TGTGCCAGCAGCCCGATAACCGGGGTTATGAACACCGGGGAGCTGTTTTTT.